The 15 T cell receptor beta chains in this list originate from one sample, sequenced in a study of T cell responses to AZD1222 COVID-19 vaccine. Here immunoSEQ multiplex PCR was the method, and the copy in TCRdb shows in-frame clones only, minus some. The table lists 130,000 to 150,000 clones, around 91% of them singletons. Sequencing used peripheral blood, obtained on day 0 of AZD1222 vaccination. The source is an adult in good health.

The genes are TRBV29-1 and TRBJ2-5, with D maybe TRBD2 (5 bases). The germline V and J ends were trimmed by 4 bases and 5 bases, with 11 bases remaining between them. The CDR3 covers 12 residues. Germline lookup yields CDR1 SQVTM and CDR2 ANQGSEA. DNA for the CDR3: TGCAGCGTTGGCGCCCGCGGGGAGACCCAGTACTTC. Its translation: CSVGARGETQYF.

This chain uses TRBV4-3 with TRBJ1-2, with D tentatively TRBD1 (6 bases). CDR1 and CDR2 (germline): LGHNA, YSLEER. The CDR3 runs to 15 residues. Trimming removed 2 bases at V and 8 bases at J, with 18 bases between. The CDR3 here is CASSQTTGSVWGYTF. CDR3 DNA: TGCGCCAGCAGCCAAACAACAGGGAGTGTCTGGGGCTACACCTTC.

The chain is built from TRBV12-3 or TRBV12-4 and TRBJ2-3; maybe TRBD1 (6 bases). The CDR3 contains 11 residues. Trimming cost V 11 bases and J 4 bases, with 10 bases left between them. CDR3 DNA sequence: TGTGCCGATGGGGGCTCAGATACGCAGTATTTT. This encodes CADGGSDTQYF.

The CDR3 reads CASSRPGQGHQPQHF. CDR3 bases: TGTGCCAGCAGTAGGCCGGGACAGGGGCATCAGCCCCAGCATTTT. The chain joins TRBV28 to TRBJ1-5; 10 bases align to TRBD1. The CDR3 contains 15 residues. CDR1 is MDHEN and CDR2 is SYDVKM in the germline V gene. The trim removed 5 bases at V and 5 bases at J, leaving 6 bases unmatched. The full variable domain, rest sourced from reference TRBV28 and TRBJ1-5, is DVKVTQSSRYLVKRTGEKVFLECVQDMDHENMFWYRQDPGLGLRLIYFSYDVKMKEKGDIPEGYSVSREKKERFSLILESASTNQTSMYLCASSRPGQGHQPQHFGDGTRLSIL.

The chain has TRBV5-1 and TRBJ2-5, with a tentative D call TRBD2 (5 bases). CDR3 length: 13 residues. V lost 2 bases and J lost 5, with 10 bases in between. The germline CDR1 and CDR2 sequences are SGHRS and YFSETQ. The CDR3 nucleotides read TGCGCCAGCAGCTTCGCCGGGGAGGAGACCCAGTACTTC. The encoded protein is CASSFAGEETQYF.

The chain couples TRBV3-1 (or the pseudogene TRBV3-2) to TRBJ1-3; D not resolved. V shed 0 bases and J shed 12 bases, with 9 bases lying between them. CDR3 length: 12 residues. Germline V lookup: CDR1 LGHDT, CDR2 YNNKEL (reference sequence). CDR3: CASSQDLRRIYF. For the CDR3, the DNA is TGTGCCAGCAGCCAAGATTTACGTCGCATATATTTT.

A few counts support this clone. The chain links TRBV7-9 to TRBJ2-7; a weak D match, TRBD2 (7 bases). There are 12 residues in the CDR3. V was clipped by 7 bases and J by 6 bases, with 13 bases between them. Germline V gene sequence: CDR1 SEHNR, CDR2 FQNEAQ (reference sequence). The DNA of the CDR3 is TGTGCCAGCACCCCGGGGGGCTCCGAGCAGTACTTC. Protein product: CASTPGGSEQYF.

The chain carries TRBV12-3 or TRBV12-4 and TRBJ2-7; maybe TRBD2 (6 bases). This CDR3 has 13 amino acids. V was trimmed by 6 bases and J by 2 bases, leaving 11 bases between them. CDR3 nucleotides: TGTGCCAGCAGACTCGGGGGAGCCTACGAGCAGTACTTC. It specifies CASRLGGAYEQYF.

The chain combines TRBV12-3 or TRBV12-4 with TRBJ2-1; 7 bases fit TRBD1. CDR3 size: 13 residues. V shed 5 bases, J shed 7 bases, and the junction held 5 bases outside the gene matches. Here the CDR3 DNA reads TGTGCCAGCAGTAACCGGGACAGAAATGAGCAGTTCTTC. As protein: CASSNRDRNEQFF.

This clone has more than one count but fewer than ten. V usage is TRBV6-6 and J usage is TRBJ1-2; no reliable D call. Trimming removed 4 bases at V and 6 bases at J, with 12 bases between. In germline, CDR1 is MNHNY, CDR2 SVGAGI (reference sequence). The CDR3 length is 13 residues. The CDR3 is CASSFPAFNGYTF. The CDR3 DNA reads TGTGCCAGCAGTTTCCCCGCCTTCAATGGCTACACCTTC.

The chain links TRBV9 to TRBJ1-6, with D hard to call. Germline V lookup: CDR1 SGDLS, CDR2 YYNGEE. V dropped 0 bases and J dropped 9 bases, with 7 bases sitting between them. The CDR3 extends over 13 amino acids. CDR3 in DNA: TGTGCCAGCAGCGTAGAGGTTGGTTCACCCCTCCACTTT. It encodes CASSVEVGSPLHF.

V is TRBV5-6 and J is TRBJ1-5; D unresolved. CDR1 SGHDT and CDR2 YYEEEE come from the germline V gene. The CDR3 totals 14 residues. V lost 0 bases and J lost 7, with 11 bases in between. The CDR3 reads CASSLVGGGQPQHF. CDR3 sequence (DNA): TGTGCCAGCAGCTTGGTCGGTGGAGGCCAGCCCCAGCATTTT.

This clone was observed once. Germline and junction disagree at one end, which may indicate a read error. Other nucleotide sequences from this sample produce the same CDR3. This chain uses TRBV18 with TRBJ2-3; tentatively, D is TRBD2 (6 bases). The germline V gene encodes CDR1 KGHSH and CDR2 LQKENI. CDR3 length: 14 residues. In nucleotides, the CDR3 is TGTGCCAGCTCGCCACCGGGAGACACAGATACGCAGTATTTT. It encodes CASSPPGDTDTQYF.

CDR3 DNA: TGTGCCAGCAGTGTTCCCCCAAAGCTCATGAACACTGAAGCTTTCTTT. Its translation: CASSVPPKLMNTEAFF. This sequence joins TRBV6-1 and TRBJ1-1; D is uncertain. The V gene lost 4 bases and the J gene lost 0 bases, with 15 bases spanning the gap. The germline gives CDR1 MNHNS, CDR2 SASEGT. CDR3 size: 16 residues.

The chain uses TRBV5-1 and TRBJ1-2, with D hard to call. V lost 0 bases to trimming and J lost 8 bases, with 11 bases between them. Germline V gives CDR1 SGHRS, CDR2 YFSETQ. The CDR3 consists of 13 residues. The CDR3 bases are TGCGCCAGCAGCTTGGTAGGAGTAGGAGGCTACACCTTC. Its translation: CASSLVGVGGYTF.